This T cell receptor (beta chain) was captured in a study of PD-1 blockade in classical Hodgkin lymphoma (TCRdb year 2020). Study-level background: Nivolumab dosing was 3 mg/kg intravenously every 2 weeks, continuing until either disease progression or unacceptable toxicity. The study used CyTOF and TCR beta sequencing to define a peripheral blood immune signature of response to PD-1 blockade in classical Hodgkin lymphoma.

Of note for this clone: This receptor's antigen is unknown. It has no much larger one-base neighbor in the sample; base qualities were not kept.

The sample's time point label, decoded: cycle 2 day 1 (C2D1) of nivolumab. Relapse after autologous stem cell transplantation had occurred in all trial patients, and cohorts A, B and C were distinguished by prior brentuximab vedotin exposure. The trial cohort was composed of approximately 56 patients with relapsed/refractory classical Hodgkin lymphoma, for whom complete response, partial response or progressive disease was recorded as best overall response. Single-agent nivolumab was administered to trial patients in the multi-cohort phase II CheckMate 205 trial. An independent review committee assessed best overall response using the 2007 International Working Group response criteria. Trial PBMCs were collected just before the start of nivolumab (C1D1) and during therapy at cycle 2 day 1 and cycle 4 day 1. Peripheral blood was collected in 8 mL Vacutainer Cell Preparation Tubes, from which PBMCs were isolated by centrifugation and then cryopreserved.

Genomic DNA was isolated using the Qiagen DNeasy kit from unsorted PBMCs as well as from negatively selected CD4+ and CD8+ fractions. Amplification of TCR beta CDR3 regions was done by immunoSEQ multiplex PCR with primers that anneal to V and J segments. A synthetic immune receptor repertoire was used to minimize amplification bias, and remaining bias was computationally removed after sequencing. The authors processed their data as follows. Repertoire diversity was quantified as the Shannon entropy index using custom Python scripts. Unsorted, CD4+ and CD8+ repertoires were examined separately, except in combined analyses, for which CD4+ and CD8+ sequences were merged in silico. A clone counted as expanded when the clone's frequency after treatment rose at least 2-fold relative to C1D1, and clones undetected at baseline were given a pseudocount of 0.5. Clones with 0 or 1 copy at C1D1 were classified as singleton clones, and clones with 2 or more copies were classified as non-singleton clones. Clones expanded in unsorted samples were labelled as CD4+, CD8+ or unknown by matching protein sequences in sorted samples from the same patient. Wilcoxon tests on paired samples were used to test diversity changes from C1D1 to C4D1. This immuneACCESS table, as held by TCRdb, lists in-frame sequences with V and J called but not all clones. Of the missing ones, under half trace to an unresolved V gene in checked studies; the others have no known cause. Clone size and V and J calls were adopted from that table, with D and trimming inferred from the DNA. The sample has roughly 25,000 clones on record, roughly 68% of them singletons. The ten biggest clones cover 12% of the sample.

Looking up the germline V gene (reference sequence) yields CDR1 GTSNPN and CDR2 SVGIG. For this chain, trimming is 0 bases at the V end and 4 bases at the J end, and the number of junction bases without a gene match is 14. There are 18 amino acids in the CDR3, from cysteine to phenylalanine inclusive. Kept here is only the CDR3 DNA, which spans 54 bases and is read in frame from base 1. General findings and caveats noted by the study authors: By C4D1, a significant rise was seen in CD4+ TCR diversity but not in CD8+ TCR diversity (p=0.0027 vs p=0.16), and the rise was most apparent among complete responders (p=0.02). Trial patients with a complete response had baseline diversity similar to that of newly diagnosed patients, while partial responders and progressors had significantly lower diversity. Lower diversity was seen in patients whose nivolumab began less than 1 year after ASCT, and these patients were left out of later analyses so that immune reconstitution would not confound the results. The study covered only a single clinical trial cohort, and the causes of the repertoire differences, possibly disease activity or prior therapy, were still not defined. Baseline TCR diversity was reported to be lower in newly diagnosed patients than in healthy donors and to be lower still in relapsed/refractory patients.

This receptor was identified in a human donor with classical Hodgkin lymphoma. The sequence is built from TRBV30 and TRBJ2-3, and TRBD2 matches 9 of the central bases. The sequencing here drew on peripheral blood mononuclear cells (PBMCs), taken before the second cycle of nivolumab. Here the CDR3 is given as CAWSVLLPSGTLADTQYF. The sequenced DNA is TGTGCCTGGAGTGTACTTTTACCTAGCGGGACCCTTGCAGATACGCAGTATTTT.